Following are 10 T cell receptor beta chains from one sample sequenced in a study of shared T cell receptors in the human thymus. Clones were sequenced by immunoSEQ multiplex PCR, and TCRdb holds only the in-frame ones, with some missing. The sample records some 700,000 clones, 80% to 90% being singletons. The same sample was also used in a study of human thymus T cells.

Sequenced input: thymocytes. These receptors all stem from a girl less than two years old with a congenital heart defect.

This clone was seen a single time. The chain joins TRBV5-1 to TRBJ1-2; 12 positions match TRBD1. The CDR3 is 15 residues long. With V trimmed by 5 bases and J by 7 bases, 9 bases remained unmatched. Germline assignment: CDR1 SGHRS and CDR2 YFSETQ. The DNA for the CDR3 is TGCGCCAGCAGGCGAGGGACAGGGGGCTCTGGTGGCTACACCTTC. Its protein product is CASRRGTGGSGGYTF.

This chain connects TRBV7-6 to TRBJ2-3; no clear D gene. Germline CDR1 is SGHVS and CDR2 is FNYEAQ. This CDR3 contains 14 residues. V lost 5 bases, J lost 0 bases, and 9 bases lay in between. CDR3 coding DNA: TGTGCCAGCAGCCAAACGACTAGCACAGATACGCAGTATTTT. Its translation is CASSQTTSTDTQYF. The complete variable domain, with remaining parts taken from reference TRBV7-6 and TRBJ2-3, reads GAGVSQSPRYKVTKRGQDVALRCDPISGHVSLYWYRQALGQGPEFLTYFNYEAQQDKSGLPNDRFSAERPEGSISTLTIQRTEQRDSAMYRCASSQTTSTDTQYFGPGTRLTVL.

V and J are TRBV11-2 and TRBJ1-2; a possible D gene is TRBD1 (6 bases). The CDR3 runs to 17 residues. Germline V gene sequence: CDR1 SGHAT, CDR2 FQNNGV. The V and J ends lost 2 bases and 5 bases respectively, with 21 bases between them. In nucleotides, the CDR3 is TGTGCCAGCAGCTTACATAACCGCACAGGGCTAATATATGGCTACACCTTC. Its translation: CASSLHNRTGLIYGYTF.

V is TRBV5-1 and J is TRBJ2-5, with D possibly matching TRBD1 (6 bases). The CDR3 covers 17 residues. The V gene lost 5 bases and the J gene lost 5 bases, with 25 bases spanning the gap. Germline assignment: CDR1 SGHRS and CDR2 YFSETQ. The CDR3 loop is CASRMGLGGTIWETQYF. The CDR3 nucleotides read TGCGCCAGCAGGATGGGGCTAGGGGGAACTATATGGGAGACCCAGTACTTC. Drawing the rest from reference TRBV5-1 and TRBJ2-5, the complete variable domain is KAGVTQTPRYLIKTRGQQVTLSCSPISGHRSVSWYQQTPGQGLQFLFEYFSETQRNKGNFPGRFSGRQFSNSRSEMNVSTLELGDSALYLCASRMGLGGTIWETQYFGPGTRLLVL.

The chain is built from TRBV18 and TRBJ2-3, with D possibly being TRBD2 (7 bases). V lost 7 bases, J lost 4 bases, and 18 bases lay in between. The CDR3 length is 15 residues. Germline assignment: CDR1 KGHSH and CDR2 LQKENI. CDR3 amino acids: CASCPVGGRADTQYF. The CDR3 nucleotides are TGTGCCAGCTGTCCAGTGGGGGGGCGAGCAGATACGCAGTATTTT.

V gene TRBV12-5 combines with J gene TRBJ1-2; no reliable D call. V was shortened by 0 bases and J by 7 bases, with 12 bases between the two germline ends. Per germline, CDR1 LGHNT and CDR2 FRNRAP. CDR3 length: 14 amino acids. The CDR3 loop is CASGLVPGARGYTF. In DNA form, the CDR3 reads TGTGCTAGTGGTTTGGTACCGGGAGCTCGTGGCTACACCTTC.

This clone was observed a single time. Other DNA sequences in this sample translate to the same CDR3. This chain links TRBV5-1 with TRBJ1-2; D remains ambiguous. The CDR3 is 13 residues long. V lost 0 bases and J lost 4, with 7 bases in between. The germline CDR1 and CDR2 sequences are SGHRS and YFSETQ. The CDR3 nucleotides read TGCGCCAGCAGCTTGGTGCCGGGCTATGGCTACACCTTC. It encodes CASSLVPGYGYTF.

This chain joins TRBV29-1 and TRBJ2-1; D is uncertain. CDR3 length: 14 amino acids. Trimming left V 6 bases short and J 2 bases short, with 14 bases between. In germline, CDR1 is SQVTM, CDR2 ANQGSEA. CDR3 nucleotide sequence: TGCAGCGTCCATGTAGTGAATACCTACAATGAGCAGTTCTTC. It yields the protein CSVHVVNTYNEQFF.

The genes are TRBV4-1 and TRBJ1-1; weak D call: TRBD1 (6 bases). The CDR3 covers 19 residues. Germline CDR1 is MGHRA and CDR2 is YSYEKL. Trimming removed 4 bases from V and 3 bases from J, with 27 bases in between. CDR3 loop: CASSRSDRTHYCGYTEAFF. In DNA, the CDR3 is TGCGCCAGCAGCCGAAGCGACAGGACCCACTACTGTGGGTACACTGAAGCTTTCTTT.

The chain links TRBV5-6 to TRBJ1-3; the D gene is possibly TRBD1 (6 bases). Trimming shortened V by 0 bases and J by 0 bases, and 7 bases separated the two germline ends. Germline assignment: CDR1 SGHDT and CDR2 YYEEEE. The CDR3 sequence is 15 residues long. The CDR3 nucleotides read TGTGCCAGCAGCTTGGGACAGGTCTCTGGAAACACCATATATTTT. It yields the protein CASSLGQVSGNTIYF.